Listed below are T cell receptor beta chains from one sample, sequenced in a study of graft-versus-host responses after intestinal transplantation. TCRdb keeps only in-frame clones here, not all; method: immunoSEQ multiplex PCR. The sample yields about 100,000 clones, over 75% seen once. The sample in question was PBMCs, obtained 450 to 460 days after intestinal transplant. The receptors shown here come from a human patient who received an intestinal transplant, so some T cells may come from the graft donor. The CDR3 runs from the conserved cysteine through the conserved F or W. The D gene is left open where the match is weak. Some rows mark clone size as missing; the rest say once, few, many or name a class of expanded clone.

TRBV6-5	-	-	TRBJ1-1	TGTGCCAGCAGGCCCCGGCGGCAGGGAGAAGCTTTCTTT	CASRPRRQGEAFF
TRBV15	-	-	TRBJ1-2	TGTGCCACCAGCAGAGACAGGGCTTATGGCTACACCTTC	CATSRDRAYGYTF
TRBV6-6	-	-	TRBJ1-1	TGTGCCAGCTTAGGGACATTACCTGAAGCTTTCTTT	CASLGTLPEAFF
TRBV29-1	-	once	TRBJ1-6	TGCAGCGTTCTCGTCTCCTATAATTCACCCCTCCACTTT	CSVLVSYNSPLHF
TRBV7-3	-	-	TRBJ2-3	TGTGCCAGCAGTTTAACGGGGGCGCAGTATTTT	CASSLTGAQYF
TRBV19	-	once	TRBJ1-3	TGTGCCAGTAGTATTGCCGGGTACTCTGGAAACACCATATATTTT	CASSIAGYSGNTIYF
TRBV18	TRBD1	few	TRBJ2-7	TGTGCCAGCTCACCGGGACAGGGATCCTACGAGCAGTACTTC	CASSPGQGSYEQYF
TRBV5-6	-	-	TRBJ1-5	TGTGCCAGCAGCCTGGGGAATCAGCCCCAGCATTTT	CASSLGNQPQHF
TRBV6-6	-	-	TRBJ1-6	TGTGCCAGCAGTTACGCGCAGAACACTTCACCCCTCCACTTT	CASSYAQNTSPLHF
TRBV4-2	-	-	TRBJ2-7	TGTGCCAGCAGCCCAGAGATAGGCCTCTACGAGCAGTACTTC	CASSPEIGLYEQYF
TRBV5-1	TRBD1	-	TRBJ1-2	TGCGCCAGCAGTCCCGGACAGGCAAACTATGGCTACACCTTC	CASSPGQANYGYTF
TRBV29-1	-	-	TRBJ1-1	TGCACCCTTGGCCCGGGTACTGAAGCTTTCTTT	CTLGPGTEAFF
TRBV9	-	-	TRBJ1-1	TGTGCCAGCAGCGCCACAGGCCGCGTGAACACTGAAGCTTTCTTT	CASSATGRVNTEAFF
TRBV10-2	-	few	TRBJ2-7	TGCGCCAGCAGTGAATACGAGCAGTACTTC	CASSEYEQYF
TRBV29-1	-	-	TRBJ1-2	TGCAGCGTTGTCCGGGAGGGGAACTATGGCTACACCTTC	CSVVREGNYGYTF
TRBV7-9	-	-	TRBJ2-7	TGTGCCAGCAGGTCGAAGGGCTACGAGCAGTACTTC	CASRSKGYEQYF
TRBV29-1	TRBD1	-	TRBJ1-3	TGCAGCGTTGAACTGGGGGGACAGGTTGGAAACACCATATATTTT	CSVELGGQVGNTIYF
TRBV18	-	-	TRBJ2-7	TGTGCCAGCTCACCGGGGGGCGGGTACGAGCAGTACTTC	CASSPGGGYEQYF
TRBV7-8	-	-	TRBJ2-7	TGTGCCAGCAGCTTAGCAGAGGGGCCCCCCTACGAGCAGTACTTC	CASSLAEGPPYEQYF
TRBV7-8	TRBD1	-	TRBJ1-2	TGTGCCAGCAGCTTAGACCCCACAGGGGGGTATGGCTACACCTTC	CASSLDPTGGYGYTF
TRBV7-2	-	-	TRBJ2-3	TGTGCCAGCAGCTTTCGGGGACGGGGGGCGATGACAGATACGCAGTATTTT	CASSFRGRGAMTDTQYF
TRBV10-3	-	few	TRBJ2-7	TGTGCCATCAGTGAGAGCAGGGAGGACGAGCAGTACTTC	CAISESREDEQYF
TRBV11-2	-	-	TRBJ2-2	TGTGCCAGCAGCTCACAGGGAGTCGCCGGGGAGCTGTTTTTT	CASSSQGVAGELFF
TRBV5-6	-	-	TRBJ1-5	TGTGCCAGCAGCTTGTTATCGCAGGGTGGCCAGCCCCAGCATTTT	CASSLLSQGGQPQHF
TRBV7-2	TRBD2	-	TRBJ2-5	TGTGCCAGCAGCCCCTCGGGGGGGACGACCCAGTACTTC	CASSPSGGTTQYF
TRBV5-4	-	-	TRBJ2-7	TGTGCCAGCAGCTTACAGGGCCAATTCTACGAGCAGTACTTC	CASSLQGQFYEQYF
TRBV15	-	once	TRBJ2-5	TGTGCCACCAGCAGCAGGGGCCGGGAGACCCAGTACTTC	CATSSRGRETQYF
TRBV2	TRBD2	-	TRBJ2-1	TGTGCCAGCAGCTCCGGGACTAGCACTGAGCAGTTCTTC	CASSSGTSTEQFF
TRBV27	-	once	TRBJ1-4	TGTGCCAGCAGTTTTGGGGACGACGGATCCCTGTTTTTT	CASSFGDDGSLFF